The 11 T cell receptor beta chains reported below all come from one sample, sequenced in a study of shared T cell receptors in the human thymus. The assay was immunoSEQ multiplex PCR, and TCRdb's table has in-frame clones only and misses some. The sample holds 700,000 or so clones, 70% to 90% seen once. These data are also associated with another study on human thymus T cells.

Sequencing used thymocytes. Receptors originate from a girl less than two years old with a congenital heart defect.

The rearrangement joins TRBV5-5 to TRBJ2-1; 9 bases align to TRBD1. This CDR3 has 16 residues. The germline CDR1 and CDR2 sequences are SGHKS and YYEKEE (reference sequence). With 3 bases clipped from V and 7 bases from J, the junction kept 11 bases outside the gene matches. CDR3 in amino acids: CASSWGVGQGCNEQFF. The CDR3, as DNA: TGTGCCAGCAGCTGGGGGGTGGGACAGGGCTGTAATGAGCAGTTCTTC.

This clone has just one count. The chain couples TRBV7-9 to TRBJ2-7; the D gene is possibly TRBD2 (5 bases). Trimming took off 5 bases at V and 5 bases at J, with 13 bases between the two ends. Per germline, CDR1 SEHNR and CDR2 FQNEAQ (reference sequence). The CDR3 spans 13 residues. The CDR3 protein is CASSRPRGNEQYF. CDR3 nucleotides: TGTGCCAGCAGCCGACCTCGGGGTAACGAGCAGTACTTC.

CDR3 in amino acids: CASSLGLAGGPGDEQYF. For the CDR3, the DNA is TGTGCCAGCAGCTTAGGTCTAGCGGGGGGGCCGGGCGACGAGCAGTACTTC. The chain recombines TRBV7-6 with TRBJ2-7, with 12 bases identical to TRBD2. After removal of 1 base from V and 5 bases from J, the junction contained 9 bases not matched to a gene. CDR1 SGHVS and CDR2 FNYEAQ come from the germline V gene. The CDR3 loop spans 17 amino acids. The full variable domain, with the rest looked up from reference TRBV7-6 and TRBJ2-7, is GAGVSQSPRYKVTKRGQDVALRCDPISGHVSLYWYRQALGQGPEFLTYFNYEAQQDKSGLPNDRFSAERPEGSISTLTIQRTEQRDSAMYRCASSLGLAGGPGDEQYFGPGTRLTVT.

The CDR3 nucleotides are TGTGCCAGCACCCAGGTATATGGCTACACCTTC. This encodes CASTQVYGYTF. The V and J genes are TRBV6-1 and TRBJ1-2; D gene uncertain. Trimming took off 7 bases at V and 5 bases at J, with 8 bases between the two ends. CDR3 length: 11 residues. Germline V gene data show CDR1 as MNHNS and CDR2 as SASEGT.

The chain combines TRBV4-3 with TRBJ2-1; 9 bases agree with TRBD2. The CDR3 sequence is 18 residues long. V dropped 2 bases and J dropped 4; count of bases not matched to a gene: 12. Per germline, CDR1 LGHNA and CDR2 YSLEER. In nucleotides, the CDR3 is TGCGCCAGCAGCCAAACCGTTCTGGGGGCGGGGGGGTACAATGAGCAGTTCTTC. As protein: CASSQTVLGAGGYNEQFF.

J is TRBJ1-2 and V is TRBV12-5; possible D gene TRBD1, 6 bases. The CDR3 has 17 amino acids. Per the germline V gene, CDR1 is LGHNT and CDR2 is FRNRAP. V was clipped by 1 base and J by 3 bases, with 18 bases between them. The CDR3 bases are TGTGCTAGTGGTTTGGCCCCTCCCCGGACAGTTTACTATGGCTACACCTTC. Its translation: CASGLAPPRTVYYGYTF.

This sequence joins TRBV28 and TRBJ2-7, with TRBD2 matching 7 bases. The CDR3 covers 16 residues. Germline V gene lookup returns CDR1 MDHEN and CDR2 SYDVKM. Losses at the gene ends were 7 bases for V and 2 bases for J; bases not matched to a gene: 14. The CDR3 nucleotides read TGTGCCAGCACTAAAATGGGGCTAGCGGAGACCTACGAGCAGTACTTC. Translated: CASTKMGLAETYEQYF.

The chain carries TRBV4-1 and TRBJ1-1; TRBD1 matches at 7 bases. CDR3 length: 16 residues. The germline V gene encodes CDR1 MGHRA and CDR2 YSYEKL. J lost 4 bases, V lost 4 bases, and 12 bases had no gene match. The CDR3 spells CASSPTRGQFCTEAFF. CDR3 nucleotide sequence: TGCGCCAGCAGCCCCACTAGGGGACAGTTTTGCACTGAAGCTTTCTTT.

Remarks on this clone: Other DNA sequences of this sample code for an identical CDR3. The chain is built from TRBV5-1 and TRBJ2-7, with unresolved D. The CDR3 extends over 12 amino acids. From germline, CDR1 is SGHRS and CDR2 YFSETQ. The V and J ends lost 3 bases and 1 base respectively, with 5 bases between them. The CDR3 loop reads CASSSGSYEQYF. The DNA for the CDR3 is TGCGCCAGCAGCTCAGGTTCCTACGAGCAGTACTTC.

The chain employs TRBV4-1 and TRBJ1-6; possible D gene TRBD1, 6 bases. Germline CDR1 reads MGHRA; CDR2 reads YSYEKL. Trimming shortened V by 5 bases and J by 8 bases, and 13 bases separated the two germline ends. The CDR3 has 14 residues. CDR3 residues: CASSNRVRDSPLHF. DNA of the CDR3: TGCGCCAGCAGCAACAGGGTTCGGGATTCACCCCTCCACTTT.

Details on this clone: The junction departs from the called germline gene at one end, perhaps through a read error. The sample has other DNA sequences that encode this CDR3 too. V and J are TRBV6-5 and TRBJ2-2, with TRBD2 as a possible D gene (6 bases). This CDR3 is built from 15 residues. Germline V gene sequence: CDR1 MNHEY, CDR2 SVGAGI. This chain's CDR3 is CASSLRDSNTGELFF. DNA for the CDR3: TGCGCCAGCAGTCTCCGGGACTCCAACACCGGGGAGCTGTTTTTT.